The entry below gives a single T cell receptor beta chain sequence along with its context. The data were obtained in a study of cytomegalovirus exposure and HLA in healthy donors. Vbeta (60) and Jbeta (13) primers were used in the PCR. Data came from immunoSEQ multiplex PCR; TCRdb stores just in-frame clones and leaves some out. The sample holds about 130,000 clones, around 75% seen once. The J segment lost 3 bases and the V segment lost 4 bases, leaving 5 bases of the junction unmatched. The CDR3 contains 17 residues. Per germline, CDR1 SEHNR and CDR2 FQNEAQ (reference sequence). The clonotype comes from a woman between 50 and 59 years old in good health and CMV-seronegative. Sequencing was done on a sample of PBMCs. This sequence joins TRBV7-9 and TRBJ2-5; TRBD2 agrees at 16 bases. The CDR3 here is CASSSTGTSGREETQYF. CDR3 DNA: TGTGCCAGCAGCTCGACGGGGACTAGCGGGAGGGAAGAGACCCAGTACTTC.